Below are 7 T cell receptor beta chains sequenced from a single sample in a study of cytomegalovirus exposure and HLA in healthy donors. PCR primers comprised 60 Vbeta and 13 Jbeta primers. The assay was immunoSEQ multiplex PCR, and TCRdb's table has in-frame clones only and misses some. The repertoire has around 140,000 clones, approximately 65% of them found once; the top ten carry 6.5%. Input material: PBMCs. These receptors all come from a woman aged 60-70 years in good health and CMV-seronegative.

The CDR3 bases are TGTGCCAGTAGGGGTGGGACAGGGTCCTACGAGCAGTACTTC. This sequence encodes CASRGGTGSYEQYF. V is TRBV19 and J is TRBJ2-7; 9 bases agree with TRBD1. The CDR3 totals 14 residues. CDR1 is LNHDA and CDR2 is SQIVND in the germline V gene (reference sequence). The J segment lost 1 base and the V segment lost 6 bases, leaving 4 bases of the junction unmatched.

The chain has TRBV19 and TRBJ1-2, with a weak D call TRBD1 (6 bases). CDR3 length: 12 amino acids. CDR1 is LNHDA, CDR2 SQIVND, per germline (reference sequence). V lost 8 bases, J lost 7 bases, and 14 bases lay in between. The CDR3 spells CASRDTGCGYTF. In DNA, the CDR3 is TGTGCCAGTCGGGACACGGGCTGTGGCTACACCTTC.

The V and J genes are TRBV6-4 and TRBJ1-1, with D tentatively TRBD1 (5 bases). CDR1 is MRHNA, CDR2 SNTAGT, per germline. The CDR3 runs 14 residues. Trimming took off 4 bases at V and 1 base at J, with 10 bases between the two ends. The DNA for the CDR3 is TGTGCCAGCAGTGCCCCCACAGGGAACACTGAAGCTTTCTTT. The encoded protein is CASSAPTGNTEAFF.

This chain joins TRBV5-8 and TRBJ2-5, with D maybe TRBD1 (6 bases). V lost 0 bases and J lost 5, with 11 bases in between. The CDR3 loop spans 14 amino acids. Germline CDR1 and CDR2: SGHTS and YDEGEE. The CDR3 DNA reads TGTGCCAGCAGCTTGGATAGGGGGTTCGAGACCCAGTACTTC. It is translated as CASSLDRGFETQYF.

CDR3 bases: TGTGCCAGCAGAAAGACAGGGGGCAATTACGAGCAGTACTTC. The encoded protein is CASRKTGGNYEQYF. The rearrangement links TRBV6-5 to TRBJ2-7, with 10 bases that match TRBD1. V gave up 6 bases and J gave up 4 bases; unmatched junction bases: 6. Germline assignment: CDR1 MNHEY and CDR2 SVGAGI. The CDR3 loop spans 14 amino acids.

The chain joins TRBV6-5 to TRBJ2-1; tentative D call: TRBD2 (5 bases). This CDR3 is built from 13 residues. Germline loops: CDR1 MNHEY, CDR2 SVGAGI. V was cut by 5 bases and J by 12 bases, with 17 bases left in between. The CDR3 coding sequence is TGTGCCAGCAGTCCGGAGCGGAGATTGGGGCAGTTCTTC. This codes for CASSPERRLGQFF.

A note on this clone: This specimen includes other DNA sequences encoding the same CDR3. The V and J genes are TRBV2 and TRBJ2-5, with D possibly matching TRBD2 (6 bases). This CDR3 is 13 amino acids long. From germline, CDR1 is SNHLY and CDR2 FYNNEI. With 4 bases removed from V and 4 bases from J, the gap between germline ends came to 10 bases. CDR3 residues: CASSGGLGETQYF. For the CDR3, the DNA is TGTGCCAGCAGTGGGGGACTGGGAGAGACCCAGTACTTC.